The 31 T cell receptor beta chains below come from one sample, sequenced in a study of CD8 T cells in Susac syndrome. Random hexamers were used to reverse transcribe the RNA input (about 0.45 to 1 ug). TCRdb itself ran the immunoSEQ multiplex PCR reads through MiXCR, one entry per CDR3 protein. Here the sample spans some 400,000 distinct CDR3 sequences, 75% to 90% being singletons. Sequencing used CD8+ T cells from PBMCs. The receptors shown here come from a human donor with multiple sclerosis.

This chain connects TRBV7-2 to TRBJ2-3; TRBD2 matches 15 bases. Germline V gives CDR1 SGHTA, CDR2 FQGNSA. With V trimmed by 5 bases and J by 2 bases, 8 bases remained unmatched. There are 18 residues in the CDR3. The DNA of the CDR3 is TGTGCCAGCAGCACAGGACTAGCGGGGGGGCAGATCACAGATACGCAGTATTTT. This sequence encodes CASSTGLAGGQITDTQYF.

This clonotype was counted a few times. The chain has TRBV18 and TRBJ2-5; no definite D call. V was clipped by 3 bases and J by 5 bases, with 4 bases between them. Germline CDR1 KGHSH, CDR2 LQKENI. The CDR3 is made up of 11 amino acids. This chain's CDR3 is CASSPSETQYF. Here the CDR3 DNA reads TGTGCCAGCTCACCTTCGGAGACCCAGTACTTC. Drawing the rest from reference TRBV18 and TRBJ2-5, the complete variable domain is NAGVMQNPRHLVRRRGQEARLRCSPMKGHSHVYWYRQLPEEGLKFMVYLQKENIIDESGMPKERFSAEFPKEGPSILRIQQVVRGDSAAYFCASSPSETQYFGPGTRLLVL.

The chain is built from TRBV4-1 and TRBJ2-1; a possible D gene is TRBD2 (5 bases). This CDR3 region has 15 residues. The V end was cut by 1 base, the J end by 8 bases, with 15 bases between. CDR1 is MGHRA and CDR2 is YSYEKL in the germline V gene. The CDR3: CASSQGAMRAYEQFF. The CDR3, as DNA: TGCGCCAGCAGCCAAGGCGCCATGAGGGCGTATGAGCAGTTCTTC.

The CDR3 bases are TGCAGTGCCACGGACAGGGAAAAAAACATTCAGTACTTC. This encodes CSATDREKNIQYF. The J gene is TRBJ2-4, the V gene TRBV20-1, with TRBD1 matching over 8 bases. Trimming took 6 bases from V and 4 from J; bases not matched to a gene: 5. The germline CDR1 and CDR2 sequences are DFQATT and SNEGSKA (reference sequence). The CDR3 loop spans 13 amino acids.

The V and J genes are TRBV6-5 and TRBJ2-7; tentatively, D is TRBD1 or TRBD2 (7 bases each). CDR3 length: 15 amino acids. Trimming removed 5 bases from V and 3 bases from J, with 17 bases in between. CDR1 and CDR2 (germline): MNHEY, SVGAGI. The CDR3 loop reads CASSGGRGLDYEQYF. The CDR3 DNA follows: TGTGCCAGCAGTGGGGGGAGGGGGCTCGACTACGAGCAGTACTTC.

CDR3 protein: CASSQEQGGSPDTQYF. Here the CDR3 DNA reads TGCGCCAGCAGCCAAGAACAGGGAGGGAGCCCAGATACGCAGTATTTT. The genes are TRBV4-1 and TRBJ2-3; the D gene is possibly TRBD2 (7 bases). The CDR3 extends over 16 amino acids. Per germline, CDR1 MGHRA and CDR2 YSYEKL. V dropped 0 bases and J dropped 4 bases, with 14 bases sitting between them.

The DNA for the CDR3 is TGTGCCTGGGATTGGACAGGGGCTGGGAATGAGCAGTTCTTC. It translates to CAWDWTGAGNEQFF. The chain links TRBV30 to TRBJ2-1; 9 nucleotides agree with TRBD1. V lost 5 bases, J lost 7 bases, and 9 bases stayed unmatched. The CDR3 consists of 14 residues. CDR1 GTSNPN and CDR2 SVGIG come from the germline V gene (reference sequence).

This chain joins TRBV7-9 and TRBJ1-2; 10 bases match TRBD1. This CDR3 comprises 14 residues. Germline V CDR1 and CDR2: SEHNR, FQNEAQ (reference sequence). Trimming at V came to 2 bases and at J to 5 bases, leaving 2 bases not matched to a gene. CDR3 region: CASSLRDRGYGYTF. The CDR3 DNA reads TGTGCCAGCAGCTTAAGGGACAGGGGATATGGCTACACCTTC.

This sequence joins TRBV29-1 and TRBJ2-1, with 7 bases fitting TRBD1. Germline CDR1 reads SQVTM; CDR2 reads ANQGSEA. J was trimmed by 7 bases and V by 3 bases; bases with no gene match: 3. This CDR3 is built from 12 residues. CDR3: CSVDRGFNEQFF. The DNA for the CDR3 is TGCAGCGTTGACAGGGGGTTTAATGAGCAGTTCTTC.

About this clonotype: This CDR3 is missing its conserved last phenylalanine or tryptophan, likely due to a read error. This chain joins TRBV29-1 and TRBJ2-7; tentative D call: TRBD2 (6 bases). The V gene's germline CDR1 is SQVTM and CDR2 ANQGSEA. The CDR3 extends over 14 amino acids. Trimming removed 1 base from V and 2 bases from J, with 12 bases in between. As DNA, the CDR3 is TGCAGCGTTGAAGGGGGGGACGGAGCCTACGAGCAGTACTCC. This translates into CSVEGGDGAYEQYS.

This chain connects TRBV10-2 to TRBJ2-7, with D perhaps matching TRBD1 or TRBD2 (6 bases each). Between the trimmed V and J ends, which lost 3 bases and 2 bases, there was a span of 20 bases. CDR3 length equals 17 residues. Germline CDR1 is WSHSY and CDR2 is SAAADI. The CDR3 loop reads CASSDPRGWGAPYEQYF. The CDR3 DNA reads TGCGCCAGCAGTGACCCCCGGGGATGGGGGGCTCCCTACGAGCAGTACTTC.

The chain links TRBV6-1 to TRBJ2-5; TRBD2 agrees at 10 bases. The germline gives CDR1 MNHNS, CDR2 SASEGT. This CDR3 is 17 amino acids long. With V trimmed by 6 bases and J by 6 bases, 16 bases remained unmatched. The chain's CDR3 is CASSFTASGSFVKTQYF. The CDR3 bases are TGTGCCAGCAGCTTTACGGCTAGCGGGAGTTTCGTTAAGACCCAGTACTTC.

The rearrangement uses TRBV5-1 and TRBJ2-7; 9 positions agree with TRBD1. The V gene's germline CDR1 is SGHRS and CDR2 YFSETQ. The CDR3 spans 14 residues. The V segment lost 0 bases and the J segment 5 bases; nucleotides outside the gene matches: 3. In DNA form, the CDR3 reads TGCGCCAGCAGCTTGGGGGACAGGGTGGACGAGCAGTACTTC. Translating gives CASSLGDRVDEQYF.

The genes are TRBV27 and TRBJ2-1, with no clear D. The V end lost 0 bases, the J end lost 6 bases, and 15 bases lay between the germline ends. Germline assignment: CDR1 MNHEY and CDR2 SMNVEV (reference sequence). The CDR3 has 16 amino acids. CDR3: CASSLSNGPILNEQFF. In DNA form, the CDR3 reads TGTGCCAGCAGTTTATCGAACGGACCGATCCTCAATGAGCAGTTCTTC.

In its sample, this clonotype was seen a few times. The chain is built from TRBV27 and TRBJ1-1; 8 positions agree with TRBD1. The CDR3 runs to 14 residues. Germline CDR1 reads MNHEY; CDR2 reads SMNVEV (reference sequence). J was trimmed by 7 bases and V by 4 bases; bases with no gene match: 8. In DNA form, the CDR3 reads TGTGCCAGCAGTTCAATAAAAACAGGGGGTGAAGCTTTCTTT. This gives the protein CASSSIKTGGEAFF.

The rearrangement uses TRBV27 and TRBJ2-7; 10 bases fit TRBD1. This CDR3 has 15 amino acids. V was pared by 3 bases and J by 5 bases, with 7 bases of the junction left unmatched. Germline-derived CDR1 and CDR2 are MNHEY and SMNVEV (reference sequence). CDR3 in DNA: TGTGCCAGCAGTTTCCCGGGACAGGGGTTCCACGAGCAGTACTTC. It is translated as CASSFPGQGFHEQYF.

The genes are TRBV28 and TRBJ2-1; 10 bases align to TRBD2. The CDR3 contains 17 residues. V lost 8 bases to trimming and J lost 5 bases; unmatched junction nucleotides: 15. Germline V gene data show CDR1 as MDHEN and CDR2 as SYDVKM. The CDR3 nucleotides read TGTGCCAGCGATGGAGTAGCGGGAGGCCTGGGCCACAATGAGCAGTTCTTC. Amino acids: CASDGVAGGLGHNEQFF.

The CDR3 here is CASGSGYEQYF. Written as DNA, the CDR3 is TGTGCCAGCGGGAGTGGTTACGAGCAGTACTTC. The J gene is TRBJ2-7, the V gene TRBV6-6; D possibly corresponds to TRBD2 (5 bases). CDR1 and CDR2 from the germline V gene are MNHNY and SVGAGI (reference sequence). Trimming left V 8 bases short and J 4 bases short, with 9 bases between. The CDR3 sequence is 11 residues long.

This CDR3 is CAISESAVDRGFYEQYF. DNA of the CDR3: TGTGCCATCAGTGAGTCTGCCGTTGACAGGGGGTTCTACGAGCAGTACTTC. V is TRBV10-3 and J is TRBJ2-7; 9 bases are shared with TRBD1. This CDR3 has 17 amino acids. Trimming cost V 0 bases and J 3 bases; bases outside gene matches: 9. CDR1 is ENHRY and CDR2 is SYGVKD in the germline V gene.

This sequence joins TRBV6-4 and TRBJ1-2, with 7 positions matching TRBD1. The CDR3 has 15 amino acids. Germline V gene data show CDR1 as MRHNA and CDR2 as SNTAGT. The V segment lost 7 bases and the J segment 0 bases; nucleotides outside the gene matches: 8. CDR3 protein: CASTPQGWPNYGYTF. In DNA form, the CDR3 reads TGTGCCAGCACTCCACAGGGGTGGCCTAACTATGGCTACACCTTC.

The CDR3 here is CASSPPSTGFEQYF. The CDR3 DNA sequence: TGTGCCAGCAGTCCCCCCTCGACAGGCTTCGAGCAGTACTTC. V gene TRBV28 combines with J gene TRBJ2-7; tentative D call: TRBD1 (6 bases). The V gene lost 5 bases and the J gene lost 6 bases, with 17 bases spanning the gap. The CDR3 extends over 14 amino acids. CDR1 is MDHEN, CDR2 SYDVKM, per germline.

This clonotype was counted between two and nine times. The chain uses TRBV5-4 and TRBJ1-5; D is unresolved. Germline CDR1 and CDR2: SGHNT and YYREEE (reference sequence). CDR3 length: 15 amino acids. The V and J ends lost 0 bases and 0 bases respectively, with 7 bases between them. This CDR3 is CASSLAIYSNQPQHF. The CDR3 nucleotides read TGTGCCAGCAGCTTGGCCATTTATAGCAATCAGCCCCAGCATTTT. Combining the CDR3 with reference TRBV5-4 and TRBJ1-5 gives the whole variable domain ETGVTQSPTHLIKTRGQQVTLRCSSQSGHNTVSWYQQALGQGPQFIFQYYREEENGRGNFPPRFSGLQFPNYSSELNVNALELDDSALYLCASSLAIYSNQPQHFGDGTRLSIL.

The chain joins TRBV27 to TRBJ1-1, with D perhaps TRBD1 (6 bases). The germline V gene encodes CDR1 MNHEY and CDR2 SMNVEV (reference sequence). Trimming removed 6 bases from V and 4 bases from J, with 12 bases in between. The CDR3 spans 13 residues. The chain's CDR3 is CASSPQGSTEAFF. CDR3 DNA sequence: TGTGCCAGCAGCCCTCAGGGGAGCACTGAAGCTTTCTTT.

The chain joins TRBV4-1 to TRBJ1-2, with 7 bases identical to TRBD1. The CDR3 is 17 residues long. The germline V gene encodes CDR1 MGHRA and CDR2 YSYEKL. The junction had 8 bases not matched to a gene; V was cut back by 1 base and J by 0 bases. Written as DNA, the CDR3 is TGCGCCAGCAGCCAAGGGGCCGGACAGGAAGCTAACTATGGCTACACCTTC. Encoded protein: CASSQGAGQEANYGYTF.

V gene TRBV27 combines with J gene TRBJ2-7, with 8 bases identical to TRBD2. Unmatched junction bases numbered 11, after V lost 2 bases and J lost 2 bases. Germline-derived CDR1 and CDR2 are MNHEY and SMNVEV (reference sequence). The CDR3 extends over 17 amino acids. CDR3 nucleotide sequence: TGTGCCAGCAGTTTAAGCTTTCTAGGGCGGGGGGCCTACGAGCAGTACTTC. Translated, it gives CASSLSFLGRGAYEQYF.

Only a few counts were recorded for this clonotype. The chain carries TRBV7-9 and TRBJ2-7; 8 bases map to TRBD1. The V gene end was trimmed by 5 bases and the J gene end by 5 bases; junction bases not matched to a gene: 14. Germline V gives CDR1 SEHNR, CDR2 FQNEAQ (reference sequence). This CDR3 is built from 16 residues. This CDR3 is CASSPSGFSDRDEQYF. The DNA for the CDR3 is TGTGCCAGCAGCCCTTCAGGATTTTCGGACAGGGACGAGCAGTACTTC.

The V gene is TRBV6-5, the J gene TRBJ2-2; D unresolved. V was cut by 7 bases and J by 5 bases, with 17 bases left in between. Germline lookup yields CDR1 MNHEY and CDR2 SVGAGI. The CDR3 is 15 amino acids. CDR3 amino acids: CASIKTRPPTGELFF. CDR3 DNA sequence: TGTGCCAGCATTAAAACCCGTCCCCCGACCGGGGAGCTGTTTTTT.

CDR3 residues: CASTEGFSVSPQHF. The CDR3 bases are TGTGCCAGCACCGAGGGGTTCTCGGTGTCGCCCCAGCATTTT. The chain recombines TRBV2 with TRBJ1-5, with D perhaps TRBD1 (5 bases). This CDR3 has 14 amino acids. Per germline, CDR1 SNHLY and CDR2 FYNNEI. Trimming left V 7 bases short and J 9 bases short, with 19 bases between.

This chain joins TRBV4-1 and TRBJ2-1; TRBD2 might be the D (5 bases). Germline V lookup: CDR1 MGHRA, CDR2 YSYEKL. Trimming removed 0 bases at V and 8 bases at J, with 17 bases between. The CDR3 consists of 16 residues. DNA for the CDR3: TGCGCCAGCAGCCAAGAACCTAGCTTAACGCCGGATGAGCAGTTCTTC. Protein: CASSQEPSLTPDEQFF.

This chain connects TRBV20-1 to TRBJ2-5; perhaps D is TRBD1 or TRBD2 (6 bases each). The CDR3 totals 11 residues. Trimming left V 5 bases short and J 5 bases short, with 9 bases between. CDR1 is DFQATT, CDR2 SNEGSKA, per germline (reference sequence). DNA for the CDR3: TGCAGTGCTCACGGGGGCGAGACCCAGTACTTC. The encoded protein is CSAHGGETQYF.

The J gene is TRBJ2-1, the V gene TRBV14; D not certain. V gave up 4 bases and J gave up 4 bases, with 17 bases separating them. Per the germline V gene, CDR1 is SGHDN and CDR2 is FVKESK. The CDR3 extends over 16 amino acids. Written as DNA, the CDR3 is TGTGCCAGCAGCCCCACTCCTTGGACGAAGTACAATGAGCAGTTCTTC. Translated, it gives CASSPTPWTKYNEQFF.